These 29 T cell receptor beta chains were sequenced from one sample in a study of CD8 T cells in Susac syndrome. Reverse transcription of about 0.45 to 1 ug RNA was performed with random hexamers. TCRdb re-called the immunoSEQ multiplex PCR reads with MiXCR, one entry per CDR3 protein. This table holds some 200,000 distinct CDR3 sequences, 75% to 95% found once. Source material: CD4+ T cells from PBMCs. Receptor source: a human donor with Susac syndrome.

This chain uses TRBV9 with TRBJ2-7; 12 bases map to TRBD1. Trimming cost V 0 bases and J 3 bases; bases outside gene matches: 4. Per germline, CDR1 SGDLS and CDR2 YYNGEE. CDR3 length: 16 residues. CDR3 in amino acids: CASSVAGTGGFYEQYF. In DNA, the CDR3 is TGTGCCAGCAGCGTAGCTGGGACAGGGGGCTTCTACGAGCAGTACTTC.

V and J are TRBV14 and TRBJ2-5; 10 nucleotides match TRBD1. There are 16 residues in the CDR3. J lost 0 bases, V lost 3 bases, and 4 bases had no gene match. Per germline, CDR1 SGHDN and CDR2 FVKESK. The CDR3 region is CASSHKDRGYQETQYF. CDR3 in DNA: TGTGCCAGCAGCCACAAGGACAGGGGGTACCAAGAGACCCAGTACTTC. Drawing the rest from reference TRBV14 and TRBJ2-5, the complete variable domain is EAGVTQFPSHSVIEKGQTVTLRCDPISGHDNLYWYRRVMGKEIKFLLHFVKESKQDESGMPNNRFLAERTGGTYSTLKVQPAELEDSGVYFCASSHKDRGYQETQYFGPGTRLLVL.

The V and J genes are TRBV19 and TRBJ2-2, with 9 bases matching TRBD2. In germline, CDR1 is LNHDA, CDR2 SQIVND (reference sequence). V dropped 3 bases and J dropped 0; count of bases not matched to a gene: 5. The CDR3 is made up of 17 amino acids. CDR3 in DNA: TGTGCCAGTAGTATCTCCCTAGCGGGAACGAACACCGGGGAGCTGTTTTTT. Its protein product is CASSISLAGTNTGELFF.

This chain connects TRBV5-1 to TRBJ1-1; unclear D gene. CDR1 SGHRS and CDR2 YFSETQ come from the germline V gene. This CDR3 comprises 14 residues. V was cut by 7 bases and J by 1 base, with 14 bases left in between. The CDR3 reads CASRYPGGNTEAFF. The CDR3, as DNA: TGCGCCAGCCGATACCCGGGCGGGAACACTGAAGCTTTCTTT.

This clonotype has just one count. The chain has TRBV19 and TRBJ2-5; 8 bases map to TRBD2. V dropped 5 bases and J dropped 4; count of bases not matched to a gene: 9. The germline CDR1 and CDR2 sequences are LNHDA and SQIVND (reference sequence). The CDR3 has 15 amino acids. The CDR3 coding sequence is TGTGCCAGTAGTCGCACTAGCGGTCGGAGAGAGACCCAGTACTTC. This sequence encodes CASSRTSGRRETQYF.

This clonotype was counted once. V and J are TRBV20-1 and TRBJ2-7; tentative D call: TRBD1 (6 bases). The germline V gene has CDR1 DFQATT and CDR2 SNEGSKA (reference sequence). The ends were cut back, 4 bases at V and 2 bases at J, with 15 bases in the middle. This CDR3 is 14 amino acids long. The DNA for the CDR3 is TGCAGTGCTAACCAGCGACAGGTTACCTACGAGCAGTACTTC. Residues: CSANQRQVTYEQYF.

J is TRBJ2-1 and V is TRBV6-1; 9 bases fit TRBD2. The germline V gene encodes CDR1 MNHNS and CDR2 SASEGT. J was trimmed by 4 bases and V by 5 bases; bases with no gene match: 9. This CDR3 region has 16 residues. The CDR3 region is CASSMGRGGFYNEQFF. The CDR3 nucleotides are TGTGCCAGCAGTATGGGGCGGGGGGGCTTTTACAATGAGCAGTTCTTC.

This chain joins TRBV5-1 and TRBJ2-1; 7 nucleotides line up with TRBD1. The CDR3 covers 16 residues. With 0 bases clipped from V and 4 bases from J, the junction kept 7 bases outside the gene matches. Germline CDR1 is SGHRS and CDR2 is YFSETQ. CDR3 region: CASSLEGPGQYNEQFF. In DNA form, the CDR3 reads TGCGCCAGCAGCTTGGAAGGCCCGGGACAGTACAATGAGCAGTTCTTC.

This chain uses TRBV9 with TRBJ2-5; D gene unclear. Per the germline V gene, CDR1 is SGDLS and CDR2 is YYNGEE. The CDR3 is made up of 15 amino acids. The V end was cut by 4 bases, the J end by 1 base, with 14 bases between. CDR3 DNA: TGTGCCAGCAGCCCTGCCCTCGGGTCCCAAGAGACCCAGTACTTC. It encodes CASSPALGSQETQYF.

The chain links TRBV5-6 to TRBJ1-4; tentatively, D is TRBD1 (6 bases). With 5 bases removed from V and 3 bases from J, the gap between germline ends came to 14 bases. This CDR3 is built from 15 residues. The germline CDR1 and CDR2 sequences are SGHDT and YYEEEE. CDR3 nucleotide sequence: TGTGCCAGCAGACTCACGACAGGCGCTAATGAAAAACTGTTTTTT. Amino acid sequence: CASRLTTGANEKLFF.

CDR3: CASSQDFSGGTTDTQYF. The CDR3 DNA follows: TGTGCCAGCAGCCAAGATTTTTCGGGGGGCACCACAGATACGCAGTATTTT. The chain recombines TRBV3-1 with TRBJ2-3, with D maybe TRBD2 (7 bases). The V gene's germline CDR1 is LGHDT and CDR2 YNNKEL (reference sequence). The CDR3 has 17 residues. V shed 0 bases and J shed 2 bases, with 15 bases lying between them.

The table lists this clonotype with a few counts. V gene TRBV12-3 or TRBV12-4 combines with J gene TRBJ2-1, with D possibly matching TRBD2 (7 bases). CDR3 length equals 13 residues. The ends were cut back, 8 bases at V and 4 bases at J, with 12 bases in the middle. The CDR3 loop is CASSRGGYNEQFF. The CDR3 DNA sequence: TGTGCCAGCTCGAGGGGGGGTTACAATGAGCAGTTCTTC.

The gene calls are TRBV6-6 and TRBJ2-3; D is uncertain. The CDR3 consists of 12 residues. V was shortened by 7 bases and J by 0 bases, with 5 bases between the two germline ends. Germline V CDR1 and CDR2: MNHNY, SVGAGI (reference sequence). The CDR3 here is CASTTSTDTQYF. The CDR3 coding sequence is TGTGCCAGCACTACTAGCACAGATACGCAGTATTTT.

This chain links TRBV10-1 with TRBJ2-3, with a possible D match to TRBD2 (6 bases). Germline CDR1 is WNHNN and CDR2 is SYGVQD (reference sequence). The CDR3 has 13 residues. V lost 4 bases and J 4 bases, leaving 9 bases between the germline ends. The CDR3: CASSVAGSDTQYF. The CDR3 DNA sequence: TGCGCCAGCAGTGTCGCGGGGTCAGATACGCAGTATTTT.

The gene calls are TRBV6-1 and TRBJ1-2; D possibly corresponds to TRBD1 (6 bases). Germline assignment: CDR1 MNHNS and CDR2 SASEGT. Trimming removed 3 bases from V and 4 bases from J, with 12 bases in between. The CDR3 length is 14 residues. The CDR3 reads CASSDVGAGYGYTF. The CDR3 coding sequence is TGTGCCAGCAGTGATGTGGGGGCAGGCTATGGCTACACCTTC.

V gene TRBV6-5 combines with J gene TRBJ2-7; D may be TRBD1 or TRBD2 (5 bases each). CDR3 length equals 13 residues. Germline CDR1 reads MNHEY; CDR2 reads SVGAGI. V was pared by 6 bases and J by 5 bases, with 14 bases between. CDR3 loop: CASSPGLGDEQYF. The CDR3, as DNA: TGTGCCAGCAGCCCTGGGTTGGGGGACGAGCAGTACTTC.

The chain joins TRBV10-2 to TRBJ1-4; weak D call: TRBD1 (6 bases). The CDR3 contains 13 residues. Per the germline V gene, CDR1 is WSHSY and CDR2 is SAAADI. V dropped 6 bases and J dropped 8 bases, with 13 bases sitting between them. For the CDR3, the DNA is TGCGCCAGCAGGGAACAGGGTCAGGAAAAACTGTTTTTT. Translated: CASREQGQEKLFF.

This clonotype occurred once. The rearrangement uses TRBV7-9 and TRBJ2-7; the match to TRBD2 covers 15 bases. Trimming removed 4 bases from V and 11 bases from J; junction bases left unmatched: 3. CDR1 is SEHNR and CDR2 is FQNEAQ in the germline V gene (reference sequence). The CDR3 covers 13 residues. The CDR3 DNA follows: TGTGCCAGCAGCTCCGGGACTAGCGGGAGGAAGTACTTC. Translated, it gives CASSSGTSGRKYF. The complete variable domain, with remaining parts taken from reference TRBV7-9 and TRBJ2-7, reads DTGVSQNPRHKITKRGQNVTFRCDPISEHNRLYWYRQTLGQGPEFLTYFQNEAQLEKSRLLSDRFSAERPKGSFSTLEIQRTEQGDSAMYLCASSSGTSGRKYFGPGTRLTVT.

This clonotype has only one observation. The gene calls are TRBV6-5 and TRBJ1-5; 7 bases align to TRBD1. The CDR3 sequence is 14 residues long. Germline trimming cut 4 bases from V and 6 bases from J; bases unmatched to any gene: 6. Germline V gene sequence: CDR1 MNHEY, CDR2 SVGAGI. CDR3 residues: CASSSTGFGQPQHF. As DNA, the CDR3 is TGTGCCAGCAGTTCGACAGGGTTTGGTCAGCCCCAGCATTTT.

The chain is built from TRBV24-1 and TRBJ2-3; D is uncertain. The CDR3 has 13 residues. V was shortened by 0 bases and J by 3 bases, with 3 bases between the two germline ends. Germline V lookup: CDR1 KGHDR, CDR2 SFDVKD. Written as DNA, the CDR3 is TGTGCCACCAGTGATTTGGAGACAGATACGCAGTATTTT. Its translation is CATSDLETDTQYF.

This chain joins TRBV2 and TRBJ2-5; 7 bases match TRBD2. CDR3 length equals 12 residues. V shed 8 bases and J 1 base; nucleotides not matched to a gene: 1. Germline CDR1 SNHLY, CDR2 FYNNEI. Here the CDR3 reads CASGTIQETQYF. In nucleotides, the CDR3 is TGTGCCAGCGGGACTATCCAAGAGACCCAGTACTTC.

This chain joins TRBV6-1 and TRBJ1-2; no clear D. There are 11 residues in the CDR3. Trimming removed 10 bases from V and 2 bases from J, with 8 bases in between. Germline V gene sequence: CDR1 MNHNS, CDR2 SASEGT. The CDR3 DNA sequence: TGTGCCACCCAACAGAACTATGGCTACACCTTC. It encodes CATQQNYGYTF.

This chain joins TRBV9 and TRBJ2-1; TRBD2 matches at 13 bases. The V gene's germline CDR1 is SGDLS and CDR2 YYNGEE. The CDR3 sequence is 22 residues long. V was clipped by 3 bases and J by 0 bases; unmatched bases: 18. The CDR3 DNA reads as TGTGCCAGCAGCGGTGGGAGAGGGATGACTAGCGGGAGGCCTAACTCCTACAATGAGCAGTTCTTC. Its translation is CASSGGRGMTSGRPNSYNEQFF.

CDR3 sequence reads: CASSLFQNTEAFF. The DNA of the CDR3 is TGTGCCAGCAGCTTATTCCAGAACACTGAAGCTTTCTTT. The chain is built from TRBV7-3 and TRBJ1-1; D remains unclear. Germline V gene data show CDR1 as SGHTA and CDR2 as FQGTGA. The CDR3 runs 13 residues. V lost 2 bases and J 1 base, leaving 5 bases between the germline ends.

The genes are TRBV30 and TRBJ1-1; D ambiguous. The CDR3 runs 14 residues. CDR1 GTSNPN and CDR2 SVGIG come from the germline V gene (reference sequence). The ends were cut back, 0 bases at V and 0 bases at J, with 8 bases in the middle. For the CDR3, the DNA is TGTGCCTGGAGTGTAATCCATATGAACACTGAAGCTTTCTTT. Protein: CAWSVIHMNTEAFF.

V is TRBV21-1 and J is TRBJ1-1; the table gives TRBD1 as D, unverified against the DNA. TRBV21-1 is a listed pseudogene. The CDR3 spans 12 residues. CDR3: CASSSRPPEAFF. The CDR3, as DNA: TGTGCCAGCAGCTCCCGACCCCCTGAAGCTTTCTTT.

CDR3 region: CASSPGQAGGSYNEQFF. Here the CDR3 DNA reads TGTGCCAGCAGTCCCGGACAAGCGGGAGGCTCCTACAATGAGCAGTTCTTC. The chain combines TRBV12-3 or TRBV12-4 with TRBJ2-1, with 9 bases lining up with TRBD2. This CDR3 has 17 amino acids. J was trimmed by 0 bases and V by 5 bases; bases with no gene match: 8.

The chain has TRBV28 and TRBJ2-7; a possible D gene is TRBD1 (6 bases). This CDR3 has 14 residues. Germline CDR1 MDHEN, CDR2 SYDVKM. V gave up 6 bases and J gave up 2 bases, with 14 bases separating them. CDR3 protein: CASRPGQLTYEQYF. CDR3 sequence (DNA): TGTGCCAGCAGACCGGGACAATTAACCTACGAGCAGTACTTC.

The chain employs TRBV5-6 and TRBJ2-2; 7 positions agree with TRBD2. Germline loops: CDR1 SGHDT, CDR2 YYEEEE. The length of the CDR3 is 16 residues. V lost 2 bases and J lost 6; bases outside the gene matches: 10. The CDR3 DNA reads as TGTGCCAGCAGCTTTTCTCTAGCGGACGGAGCCGGGGAGCTGTTTTTT. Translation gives CASSFSLADGAGELFF. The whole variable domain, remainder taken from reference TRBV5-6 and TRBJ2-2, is DAGVTQSPTHLIKTRGQQVTLRCSPKSGHDTVSWYQQALGQGPQFIFQYYEEEERQRGNFPDRFSGHQFPNYSSELNVNALLLGDSALYLCASSFSLADGAGELFFGEGSRLTVL.